This is a list of T cell receptor beta chains from one sample in a study of blood T cell repertoires in COVID-19. Libraries were prepared by immunoSEQ multiplex PCR; TCRdb keeps only in-frame clonotypes and omits some of them. Among approximately 300,000 clones listed, more than 70% were seen once. Sequenced input: peripheral blood. The source of these receptors is a woman between 50 and 59 years old with acute or convalescent COVID-19. Both conserved end residues are part of each CDR3. Each record gives: V gene, J gene, CDR3 protein.

V: TRBV30
J: TRBJ1-1
CDR3: CAWIPIGGRAGQGAFF

V: TRBV9
J: TRBJ2-1
CDR3: CASSVGGMVINEQFF

V: TRBV6-6
J: TRBJ2-2
CDR3: CASSPFGTGGGTGELFF

V: TRBV10-1
J: TRBJ2-2
CDR3: CASRARNTGELFF

V: TRBV9
J: TRBJ2-1
CDR3: CASSVNTAGYEQFF

V: TRBV6-2/TRBV6-3
J: TRBJ1-2
CDR3: CASSPPRAQGAGGYTF

V: TRBV5-4
J: TRBJ2-5
CDR3: CASSLGGSVGQETQYF

V: TRBV7-2
J: TRBJ2-2
CDR3: CASSSRGAAGELFF

V: TRBV27
J: TRBJ1-6
CDR3: CASSSPDRGNSPLHF

V: TRBV11-2
J: TRBJ2-2
CDR3: CASSLDYGGGELFF

V: TRBV25-1
J: TRBJ1-1
CDR3: CASSEVGQGDTEAFF

V: TRBV4-1
J: TRBJ1-6
CDR3: CASSQKTGESPLHF

V: TRBV4-1
J: TRBJ1-1
CDR3: CASSHPRGVNTEAFF

V: TRBV19
J: TRBJ1-1
CDR3: CASSEDRNTEAFF

V: TRBV6-5
J: TRBJ1-2
CDR3: CASRATGERYGYTF

V: TRBV19
J: TRBJ1-5
CDR3: CASSPRTGYEPQHF

V: TRBV7-2
J: TRBJ1-2
CDR3: CASSSPTGSGGYTF

V: TRBV30
J: TRBJ1-1
CDR3: CAWSNRPNTEAFF

V: TRBV30
J: TRBJ2-3
CDR3: CAWTAEGPDTQYF

V: TRBV5-1
J: TRBJ1-2
CDR3: CASSLSGVVEGYTF

V: TRBV24-1
J: TRBJ2-3
CDR3: CATSDLNPAGGPDTQYF

V: TRBV4-2
J: TRBJ2-3
CDR3: CASSHAGTGTDTQYF

V: TRBV10-3
J: TRBJ2-7
CDR3: CAISEVDRGNEQYF

V: TRBV4-1
J: TRBJ1-6
CDR3: CASSQEGRGTGIFRYNSPLHF

V: TRBV5-1
J: TRBJ2-3
CDR3: CASSAGNNLGDTQYF

V: TRBV2
J: TRBJ1-1
CDR3: CASSGGQPNTEAFF

V: TRBV9
J: TRBJ2-3
CDR3: CASSIDLASTDTQYF

V: TRBV24-1
J: TRBJ1-3
CDR3: CATSDEGNTIYF